What follows are 14 T cell receptor beta chains derived from one specimen sequenced in a study of CD8+ T cells in alopecia areata (dated by TCRdb to the late 2010s). What the treatment or condition label conveys for this sample: oral pan-JAK inhibitor, 5-10 mg twice daily. The library was made by the immunoSEQ multiplex PCR assay. RNA was extracted from all samples and reverse transcribed into cDNA as template for TCR sequencing. Held by TCRdb, this immuneACCESS table contains in-frame sequences only and omits some clones. Under half of the omission traces to an unresolved V gene where checked; the cause of the rest is unknown. Present in this sample are some 200,000 clones, approximately 47% of which were seen just once. The leading ten clones occupy around 3% of the sample. The sample consisted of CD4+ T cells sorted from blood, taken between weeks 36 and 40, from a patient treated with tofacitinib. The receptors here all came from a human donor with alopecia areata.

The chain is built from TRBV5-1 and TRBJ2-7; TRBD1 matches 10 bases. This CDR3 has 14 amino acids. Germline loops: CDR1 SGHRS, CDR2 YFSETQ. Losses at the gene ends were 4 bases for V and 6 bases for J; bases not matched to a gene: 7. The CDR3 loop reads CASSREGTGAEQYF. The CDR3 DNA sequence: TGCGCCAGCAGCAGGGAGGGGACAGGGGCCGAGCAGTACTTC.

This clone was counted only a few times. The junction differs from germline at one of its ends, possibly a read error. The chain employs TRBV14 and TRBJ2-5; 8 positions agree with TRBD1. In germline, CDR1 is SGHDN, CDR2 FVKESK. This CDR3 spans 12 amino acids. The CDR3 DNA is TGTGCCAGCAGCCACCTCGACAGGGGTCAGCACTTC. This translates into CASSHLDRGQHF.

This chain joins TRBV5-1 and TRBJ2-4, with TRBD2 as a possible D gene (6 bases). V gave up 0 bases and J gave up 4 bases, with 11 bases separating them. This CDR3 region has 15 residues. From germline, CDR1 is SGHRS and CDR2 YFSETQ. CDR3 nucleotides: TGCGCCAGCAGCTTGGTGGAGGGATCTAAAAACATTCAGTACTTC. Protein: CASSLVEGSKNIQYF.

This sequence joins TRBV29-1 and TRBJ2-1; 10 bases match TRBD2. The germline gives CDR1 SQVTM, CDR2 ANQGSEA. V lost 7 bases to trimming and J lost 8 bases; unmatched junction nucleotides: 14. This CDR3 region has 15 residues. CDR3 in amino acids: CSAQPSSGSLYEQFF. The CDR3 coding sequence is TGCAGCGCTCAACCATCTAGCGGGAGTCTGTATGAGCAGTTCTTC.

J is TRBJ2-3 and V is TRBV2, with 7 bases matching TRBD2. In germline, CDR1 is SNHLY, CDR2 FYNNEI. V dropped 1 base and J dropped 0; count of bases not matched to a gene: 10. This CDR3 region has 18 residues. CDR3 residues: CASSEGAMGSGSTDTQYF. CDR3 coding DNA: TGTGCCAGCAGTGAAGGGGCCATGGGTAGCGGGAGCACAGATACGCAGTATTTT. The full variable domain, with the rest looked up from reference TRBV2 and TRBJ2-3, is EPEVTQTPSHQVTQMGQEVILRCVPISNHLYFYWYRQILGQKVEFLVSFYNNEISEKSEIFDDQFSVERPDGSNFTLKIRSTKLEDSAMYFCASSEGAMGSGSTDTQYFGPGTRLTVL.

The rearrangement uses TRBV29-1 and TRBJ2-1; the D is unclear. The CDR3 is 14 amino acids. Trimming pared 4 bases from V and 0 bases from J, leaving 10 bases between. Germline-derived CDR1 and CDR2 are SQVTM and ANQGSEA. The CDR3: CSVATDNSYNEQFF. CDR3 coding DNA: TGCAGCGTTGCTACAGATAACTCCTACAATGAGCAGTTCTTC.

V gene TRBV29-1 combines with J gene TRBJ1-1; no reliable D call. The CDR3 loop spans 14 amino acids. Germline CDR1 reads SQVTM; CDR2 reads ANQGSEA. Trimming took 3 bases from V and 2 from J, leaving 13 bases between them. CDR3 loop: CSVDPGRPNTEAFF. CDR3 nucleotide sequence: TGCAGCGTTGACCCCGGACGTCCAAACACTGAAGCTTTCTTT.

This clone was counted between two and nine times. The chain couples TRBV11-2 to TRBJ2-5, with 11 bases identical to TRBD2. The V gene end was trimmed by 3 bases and the J gene end by 2 bases; junction bases not matched to a gene: 2. Germline CDR1 SGHAT, CDR2 FQNNGV. This CDR3 contains 15 residues. CDR3 residues: CASSLGLADQETQYF. The CDR3 region has the DNA TGTGCCAGCAGCTTGGGACTAGCGGATCAAGAGACCCAGTACTTC.

In nucleotides, the CDR3 is TGTGCCTGGACCCGCGGACAGGGAATTAACTATGGCTACACCTTC. Its protein product is CAWTRGQGINYGYTF. The chain employs TRBV30 and TRBJ1-2; 8 bases are shared with TRBD1. After removal of 4 bases from V and 1 base from J, the junction contained 8 bases not matched to a gene. The CDR3 has 15 amino acids. Germline-derived CDR1 and CDR2 are GTSNPN and SVGIG (reference sequence).

This clone has more than one count but fewer than ten. The chain is built from TRBV18 and TRBJ1-1, with a weak D call TRBD1 (6 bases). The germline gives CDR1 KGHSH, CDR2 LQKENI. V lost 5 bases and J lost 3, with 16 bases in between. The CDR3 extends over 15 amino acids. The CDR3 here is CASSVQQGLDTEAFF. The DNA of the CDR3 is TGTGCCAGCTCAGTTCAACAGGGTTTGGACACTGAAGCTTTCTTT.

Notes on this clone: In the same sample, other DNA sequences code for this CDR3. The chain uses TRBV7-2 and TRBJ1-5, with 7 bases identical to TRBD1. Trimming cost V 3 bases and J 1 base; bases outside gene matches: 3. The CDR3 covers 15 residues. Germline CDR1 and CDR2: SGHTA and FQGNSA. The CDR3 coding sequence is TGTGCCAGCAGCTTGCAGGGACAGAGCAATCAGCCCCAGCATTTT. Residues: CASSLQGQSNQPQHF.

The chain employs TRBV6-4 and TRBJ2-6, with a tentative D call TRBD1 (6 bases). V lost 8 bases and J lost 4, with 15 bases in between. CDR1 MRHNA and CDR2 SNTAGT come from the germline V gene. This CDR3 contains 15 residues. In DNA form, the CDR3 reads TGTGCCAGCTCCCCAGCGAGGGGGGGGGCCAACGTCCTGACTTTC. Translating it yields CASSPARGGANVLTF.

The rearrangement links TRBV11-3 to TRBJ2-3; either TRBD1 or TRBD2 may fit D (6 bases each). The ends were cut back, 5 bases at V and 6 bases at J, with 12 bases in the middle. Germline CDR1 and CDR2: SGHNT and YENEEA. CDR3 length: 13 residues. CDR3 region: CASSRGRGDTQYF. The DNA for the CDR3 is TGTGCCAGCAGCCGGGGGCGAGGGGATACGCAGTATTTT.

The chain uses TRBV18 and TRBJ1-1; 8 positions agree with TRBD1. Germline CDR1 is KGHSH and CDR2 is LQKENI. The CDR3 runs to 14 residues. V lost 3 bases to trimming and J lost 6 bases; unmatched junction nucleotides: 6. CDR3 sequence (DNA): TGTGCCAGCTCACCCAAGGACAGGGACGCTGAAGCTTTCTTT. It encodes CASSPKDRDAEAFF.